This is a list of T cell receptor beta chains from one sample in a study of blood T cell repertoires in COVID-19. Assay used: immunoSEQ multiplex PCR; TCRdb lists only in-frame clones, some missing. The repertoire holds about 190,000 clones, with around 80% as singletons. The sequencing sample was made of peripheral blood. These receptor sequences come from a woman aged 55 to 70 with COVID-19, enrolled during active disease. The CDR3 runs from the conserved cysteine through the conserved F or W. A D gene is named only where the DNA matches it firmly. Size is omitted from some rows. Given values are once, few, many or a class for expanded clones.

>TRBV6-5|.|.|TRBJ2-3
CASSYLGDTQYF
TGTGCCAGCAGTTACCTCGGAGATACGCAGTATTTT
>TRBV19|.|TRBD1|TRBJ1-1
CASIWDSQNTEAFF
TGTGCCAGTATTTGGGACAGTCAGAACACTGAAGCTTTCTTT
>TRBV4-2|.|TRBD2|TRBJ2-3
CASSQDWNSGGTDTQYF
TGTGCCAGCAGCCAAGATTGGAATAGCGGGGGGACAGATACGCAGTATTTT
>TRBV29-1|.|.|TRBJ2-1
CSVTGVSIYNEQFF
TGCAGCGTTACAGGAGTCAGTATATACAATGAGCAGTTCTTC
>TRBV28|.|.|TRBJ1-1
CASISGVTWNEAFF
TGTGCCAGCATCTCCGGGGTTACGTGGAATGAAGCTTTCTTT
>TRBV28|.|TRBD2|TRBJ2-3
CASTSGGALMTDTQYF
TGTGCCAGCACCAGCGGGGGAGCCTTGATGACAGATACGCAGTATTTT
>TRBV4-1|.|TRBD1|TRBJ1-4
CASSPDRGVYEKLFF
TGCGCCAGCAGTCCGGACAGGGGCGTTTATGAAAAACTGTTTTTT
>TRBV19|.|.|TRBJ1-5
CASSITGSSNQPQHF
TGTGCCAGTAGTATTACCGGGAGTAGCAATCAGCCCCAGCATTTT
>TRBV6-2/TRBV6-3|.|TRBD1|TRBJ2-1
CASSDRGRDEQFF
TGTGCCAGCAGTGACAGGGGGCGCGATGAGCAGTTCTTC
>TRBV7-7|.|TRBD2|TRBJ2-3
CASSPRRTSESFQGTQYF
TGTGCTAGCAGCCCCAGACGGACTAGCGAGTCTTTCCAAGGTACGCAGTATTTT
>TRBV3-1/TRBV3-2|.|.|TRBJ2-5
CASSQFYSQETQYF
TGTGCCAGCAGCCAATTTTACAGCCAAGAGACCCAGTACTTC
>TRBV27|once|TRBD1|TRBJ1-5
CASSLRTGVGNQPQHF
TGTGCCAGCAGTCTAAGGACAGGGGTGGGCAATCAGCCCCAGCATTTT
>TRBV7-3|.|.|TRBJ2-2
CASSSPLAGVTGELFF
TGTGCCAGCAGCTCCCCCCTGGCAGGTGTCACCGGGGAGCTGTTTTTT
>TRBV5-5|few|.|TRBJ1-2
CASRQAVNYGYTF
TGTGCCAGCAGACAGGCAGTTAACTATGGCTACACCTTC
>TRBV28|.|.|TRBJ1-6
CASSRRDMGNSPLHF
TGTGCCAGCAGTCGTCGGGACATGGGGAATTCACCCCTCCACTTT
>TRBV2|.|.|TRBJ1-2
CASSVVGGDGGYTF
TGTGCCAGCAGTGTCGTAGGAGGGGATGGTGGCTACACCTTC
>TRBV19|.|TRBD1|TRBJ1-2
CASSIGPGLQGPHYGYTF
TGTGCCAGTAGTATAGGGCCCGGGTTACAGGGGCCGCACTATGGCTACACCTTC
>TRBV5-6|.|.|TRBJ1-5
CASSLGANQPQHF
TGTGCCAGCAGCTTGGGAGCCAATCAGCCCCAGCATTTT
>TRBV24-1|.|.|TRBJ2-3
CATSDLAQGASDTQYF
TGTGCCACCAGTGATTTGGCCCAGGGCGCCTCTGATACGCAGTATTTT
>TRBV7-2|.|TRBD1|TRBJ1-5
CASSDRTGEAQPQHF
TGTGCCAGCAGCGACAGGACAGGGGAGGCTCAGCCCCAGCATTTT
>TRBV9|.|.|TRBJ2-5
CASSVGNGGTQYF
TGTGCCAGCAGCGTAGGGAACGGAGGGACCCAGTACTTC
>TRBV28|.|.|TRBJ1-5
CASSLEGAGSNQPQHF
TGTGCCAGCAGTTTAGAAGGTGCAGGTAGCAATCAGCCCCAGCATTTT
>TRBV3-1/TRBV3-2|.|TRBD1|TRBJ2-1
CASQGQGAREQFF
TGTGCCAGCCAAGGACAGGGGGCGCGTGAGCAGTTCTTC
>TRBV7-2|.|.|TRBJ1-1
CASSYRGGTEAFF
TGTGCCAGCAGCTACCGGGGGGGTACTGAAGCTTTCTTT
>TRBV7-9|.|.|TRBJ1-3
CASSPSGNTIYF
TGTGCCAGCAGCCCCTCCGGAAACACCATATATTTT
>TRBV29-1|.|.|TRBJ1-5
CSVATALNQPQHF
TGCAGCGTTGCGACAGCCCTGAATCAGCCCCAGCATTTT
>TRBV5-1|.|.|TRBJ2-3
CASSTRTTDTQYF
TGCGCCAGCTCCACTAGGACCACAGATACGCAGTATTTT
>TRBV5-1|.|TRBD2|TRBJ2-1
CASSSSGTSGYNEQFF
TGCGCCAGCAGCTCCTCCGGGACTAGCGGTTACAATGAGCAGTTCTTC
>TRBV6-6|.|TRBD1|TRBJ1-5
CASSPGGNSNQPQHF
TGTGCCAGCAGTCCAGGGGGGAATAGCAATCAGCCCCAGCATTTT
>TRBV4-3|.|TRBD2|TRBJ2-7
CASSQEIRTSGSYEQYF
TGCGCCAGCAGCCAAGAGATCCGGACTAGCGGGTCCTACGAGCAGTACTTC
>TRBV15|.|TRBD1|TRBJ1-3
CATSRGQGRRNTIYF
TGTGCCACCAGCCGGGGACAGGGAAGAAGAAACACCATATATTTT
>TRBV28|.|.|TRBJ1-5
CASSRGRGNSNQPQHF
TGTGCCAGCAGCCGGGGTCGGGGGAATAGCAATCAGCCCCAGCATTTT
>TRBV25-1|.|.|TRBJ1-1
CASRGTYAEAFF
TGTGCCAGCAGAGGGACATACGCTGAAGCTTTCTTT
>TRBV3-1/TRBV3-2|.|.|TRBJ1-1
CASTPTLNTEAFF
TGTGCCAGCACCCCCACATTGAACACTGAAGCTTTCTTT
>TRBV5-1|once|TRBD1|TRBJ1-1
CASRNWQSQGEMGMNTEAFF
TGCGCCAGCAGGAATTGGCAGTCTCAGGGGGAGATGGGCATGAACACTGAAGCTTTCTTT